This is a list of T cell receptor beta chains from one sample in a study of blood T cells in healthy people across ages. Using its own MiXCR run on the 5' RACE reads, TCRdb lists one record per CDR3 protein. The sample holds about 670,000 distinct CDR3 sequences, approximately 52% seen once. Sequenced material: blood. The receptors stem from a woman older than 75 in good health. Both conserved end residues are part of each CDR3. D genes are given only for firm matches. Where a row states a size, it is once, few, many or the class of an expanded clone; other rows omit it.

DNA: TGCGCCAGCAGCCTAACTAGCGCCCCGGCGGGTGAGCAGTTCTTC
CDR3: CASSLTSAPAGEQFF
D: TRBD2
J: TRBJ2-1
size: .
V: TRBV5-1

DNA: TGCAGTGCTAGAGGTAGCGGGAGGAGCTCCTACGAGCAGTACTTC
CDR3: CSARGSGRSSYEQYF
D: TRBD2
J: TRBJ2-7
size: many
V: TRBV20-1

DNA: TGCGCCAGCAGCTTGGAGGGTAGCAGGGGATTCAATGAGCAGTACTTC
CDR3: CASSLEGSRGFNEQYF
D: .
J: TRBJ2-5
size: .
V: TRBV5-1

DNA: TGCGCCAGCAGCTCGGGACAGGGGACATCTGGAAACACCATATATTTT
CDR3: CASSSGQGTSGNTIYF
D: TRBD1
J: TRBJ1-3
size: .
V: TRBV5-1

DNA: TGTGCCAGCAGGGGTCTTGTCCAGGGCACCGGGGAGCTGTTTTTT
CDR3: CASRGLVQGTGELFF
D: .
J: TRBJ2-2
size: .
V: TRBV6-1

DNA: TGTGCCAGCAGCTCCCTCGGTGGGGGCAAGGACAATGAGCAGTACTTC
CDR3: CASSSLGGGKDNEQYF
D: .
J: TRBJ2-5
size: .
V: TRBV14

DNA: TGTGCCAGCAGTGTTGGCAGGGGGCTAGAGCAGTACTTC
CDR3: CASSVGRGLEQYF
D: TRBD1
J: TRBJ2-7
size: .
V: TRBV28

DNA: TGCGCCAGCAGCTTGGACCATCCCTCCTACAATGAGCAGTTCTTC
CDR3: CASSLDHPSYNEQFF
D: .
J: TRBJ2-1
size: few
V: TRBV5-1

DNA: TGTGCCAGCAGTTTAGGGACAGGGTTTCCCTACGAGCAGTACTTC
CDR3: CASSLGTGFPYEQYF
D: TRBD1
J: TRBJ2-7
size: many
V: TRBV12-3/TRBV12-4

DNA: TGTGCCAGCGCACGTAAGCGGGAGGGTTCAGATACGCAGTATTTT
CDR3: CASARKREGSDTQYF
D: TRBD2
J: TRBJ2-3
size: many
V: TRBV6-6

DNA: TGCAGTGCTCCGGACAGGGGTGGGGCAGATACGCAGTATTTT
CDR3: CSAPDRGGADTQYF
D: TRBD1
J: TRBJ2-3
size: .
V: TRBV20-1

DNA: TGTGCCAGCAGCTGGGGACAGCAAGAGACCCAGTACTTC
CDR3: CASSWGQQETQYF
D: TRBD1
J: TRBJ2-5
size: .
V: TRBV7-9

DNA: TGTGCCAGCAGCCCCTATGGGACAGGGGATGAGCAGTTCTTC
CDR3: CASSPYGTGDEQFF
D: TRBD1
J: TRBJ2-1
size: many
V: TRBV3-1

DNA: TGTGCCAGCAGTGACTTAAACTACGAGCAGTACTTC
CDR3: CASSDLNYEQYF
D: .
J: TRBJ2-7
size: .
V: TRBV25-1

DNA: TGTGCCAGCAGTAGGGCCTTCAATGAGCAGTTCTTC
CDR3: CASSRAFNEQFF
D: .
J: TRBJ2-1
size: .
V: TRBV25-1

DNA: TGTGCCAGCAGCCCACCCACAGGGTTAGGCTCCTACAATGAGCAGTTCTTC
CDR3: CASSPPTGLGSYNEQFF
D: .
J: TRBJ2-1
size: many
V: TRBV3-1

DNA: TGTGCCAGCAGCATAACTAGCGGGGGTGAGACCCAGTACTTC
CDR3: CASSITSGGETQYF
D: TRBD2
J: TRBJ2-5
size: .
V: TRBV7-2

DNA: TGTGCCAGCAGACTCGACGGTAACTCGAACACTGAAGCTTTCTTT
CDR3: CASRLDGNSNTEAFF
D: .
J: TRBJ1-1
size: many
V: TRBV6-5

DNA: TGTGCCAGCTCACCTGCCGCGGGAGGGAATGAGCAGTTCTTC
CDR3: CASSPAAGGNEQFF
D: TRBD2
J: TRBJ2-1
size: .
V: TRBV18

DNA: TGTGCCAGCAGTTTATCCCCAGGGTACAATGAGCAGTTCTTC
CDR3: CASSLSPGYNEQFF
D: .
J: TRBJ2-1
size: few
V: TRBV27

DNA: TGTGCCTGGAGTGTCGCGGTCTGGACTGAAGCTTTCTTT
CDR3: CAWSVAVWTEAFF
D: .
J: TRBJ1-1
size: .
V: TRBV30

DNA: TGTGCCAGCAGCTTAATTTTCGGACAGAACACTGAAGCTTTCTTT
CDR3: CASSLIFGQNTEAFF
D: .
J: TRBJ1-1
size: .
V: TRBV7-3

DNA: TGTGCCAGCAGGGGCAGGGTCAGGAACAATGAGCAGTTCTTC
CDR3: CASRGRVRNNEQFF
D: .
J: TRBJ2-1
size: many
V: TRBV3-1

DNA: TGTGCCACCAGTAACCCACCACCCCGGGACAGGGTATCGGACACTGAAGCTTTCTTT
CDR3: CATSNPPPRDRVSDTEAFF
D: TRBD1
J: TRBJ1-1
size: .
V: TRBV24-1

DNA: TGTGCCAGCAGCCAAGATAGTTGGCCCCTCAGCTACGAGCAGTACTTC
CDR3: CASSQDSWPLSYEQYF
D: .
J: TRBJ2-7
size: few
V: TRBV3-1

DNA: TGTGCCAGCTCACCAACGACGACCACTGAAGCTTTCTTT
CDR3: CASSPTTTTEAFF
D: .
J: TRBJ1-1
size: .
V: TRBV18

DNA: TGTGCCAGCAGTCCCCGGGAACTCCGCGGCTATGGCTACACCTTC
CDR3: CASSPRELRGYGYTF
D: .
J: TRBJ1-2
size: .
V: TRBV6-6

DNA: TGTGCCAGCAGCGCCACAGGGGGGAATGGGCATAATTCACCCCTCCACTTT
CDR3: CASSATGGNGHNSPLHF
D: TRBD1
J: TRBJ1-6
size: .
V: TRBV7-9

DNA: TGTGCCAGCAGCTTCAGACAGGGGATAGAGACCCAGTACTTC
CDR3: CASSFRQGIETQYF
D: TRBD1
J: TRBJ2-5
size: .
V: TRBV7-9

DNA: TGCGCCAGCAGTAACGCGGGGTTTGACTCACCCCTCCACTTT
CDR3: CASSNAGFDSPLHF
D: .
J: TRBJ1-6
size: once
V: TRBV5-1

DNA: TGTGCCAGCAGCCCCACTGGGGGGGGCAATGAGCAGTTCTTC
CDR3: CASSPTGGGNEQFF
D: TRBD2
J: TRBJ2-1
size: .
V: TRBV7-3

DNA: TGCAGTGCAACTAGAGCCCCAATTTCAGATACGCAGTATTTT
CDR3: CSATRAPISDTQYF
D: .
J: TRBJ2-3
size: .
V: TRBV20-1

DNA: TGTGCCAGCAGCCGGACCGACAGGGGCGGTATGAACACTGAAGCTTTCTTT
CDR3: CASSRTDRGGMNTEAFF
D: TRBD1
J: TRBJ1-1
size: .
V: TRBV3-1

DNA: TGCGCCAGCAGCCGGGGGCGGAGCTCCTACAATGAGCAGTTCTTC
CDR3: CASSRGRSSYNEQFF
D: .
J: TRBJ2-1
size: .
V: TRBV5-1

DNA: TGTTCCAGCAGTACCTCCGGAGTACGGACGCAGTATTTT
CDR3: CSSSTSGVRTQYF
D: .
J: TRBJ2-3
size: .
V: TRBV6-2/TRBV6-3

DNA: TGCAGCGTTGGAGGCCAGGGGGCTTGGCAAGAGACCCAGTACTTC
CDR3: CSVGGQGAWQETQYF
D: TRBD1
J: TRBJ2-5
size: few
V: TRBV29-1

DNA: TGTGCCAGCAGCGGTAGCACAGATACGCAGTATTTT
CDR3: CASSGSTDTQYF
D: .
J: TRBJ2-3
size: many
V: TRBV9